The clone carrying this T cell receptor beta chain was detected once. The data were produced by immunoSEQ multiplex PCR, yet TCRdb's version contains in-frame clones alone and is incomplete. The profile shows some 130,000 clones, over 85% of them singletons. This sample stems from a study of control samples from healthy donors and cancer patients. The CDR3 contains 15 residues. Trimming stripped 2 bases from V and 0 bases from J, with 8 bases between. CDR1 LNHDA and CDR2 SQIVND come from the germline V gene (reference sequence). The chain is built from TRBV19 and TRBJ2-1; D is undetermined. The sample comprised blood. This sequence was found in a man younger than 45 in good health. Here the CDR3 reads CASSITRSSYNEQFF. Written as DNA, the CDR3 is TGTGCCAGTAGTATAACGAGGAGCTCCTACAATGAGCAGTTCTTC.